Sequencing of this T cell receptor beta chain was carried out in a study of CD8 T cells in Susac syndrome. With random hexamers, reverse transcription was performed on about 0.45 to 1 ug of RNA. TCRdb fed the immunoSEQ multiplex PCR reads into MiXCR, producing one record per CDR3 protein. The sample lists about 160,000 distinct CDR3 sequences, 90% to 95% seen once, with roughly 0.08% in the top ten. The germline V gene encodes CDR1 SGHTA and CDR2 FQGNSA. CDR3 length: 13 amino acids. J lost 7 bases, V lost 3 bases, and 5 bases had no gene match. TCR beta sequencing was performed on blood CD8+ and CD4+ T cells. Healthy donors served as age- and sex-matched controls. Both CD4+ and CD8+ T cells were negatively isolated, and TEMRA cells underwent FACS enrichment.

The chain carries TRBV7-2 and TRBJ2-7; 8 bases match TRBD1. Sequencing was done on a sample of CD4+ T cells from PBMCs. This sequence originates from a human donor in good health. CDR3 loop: CASSFDRGWEQYF. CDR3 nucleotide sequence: TGTGCCAGCAGCTTTGACAGGGGCTGGGAGCAGTACTTC.